These 17 T cell receptor beta chains came from one sample sequenced in a study of regulatory T cells in long-lasting Graves disease. Arm-PCR of CDR3 regions and iRepertoire HTBI primers were used to build TCR beta libraries. TCRdb redid the calling of the multiplex PCR reads with MiXCR, one entry per CDR3 protein. The table lists fewer than 450,000 distinct CDR3 sequences, 23% of them singletons, with roughly a quarter in the top ten. Time point reported: persistent/refractory GD, antithyroid drugs over 5 years with positive TRAb. Researchers made the TCR library from RNA that was extracted from PBMCs. The source was peripheral blood mononuclear cells (PBMCs), collected when the disease was refractory, from a patient treated with antithyroid drugs. The receptor set was obtained from a female donor with Graves disease.

The chain combines TRBV28 with TRBJ2-7, with D possibly TRBD2 on 6 matching bases. Germline V gene sequence: CDR1 MDHEN, CDR2 SYDVKM. There are 15 residues in the CDR3. The V gene lost 1 base and the J gene lost 11 bases, with 21 bases spanning the gap. For the CDR3, the DNA is TGTGCCAGCAGTTTATCCCCGCAAGGGACTCCAAGGGAGTACTTC. This translates into CASSLSPQGTPREYF.

The V gene is TRBV19, the J gene TRBJ2-2, with TRBD2 matching 15 bases. The length of the CDR3 is 19 residues. Germline CDR1 LNHDA, CDR2 SQIVND (reference sequence). With 5 bases clipped from V and 1 base from J, the junction kept 8 bases outside the gene matches. CDR3 coding DNA: TGTGCCAGTAGTCCCCGGACTAGCGGGAGGGCCAGGAACACCGGGGAGCTGTTTTTT. Amino acid sequence: CASSPRTSGRARNTGELFF.

V gene TRBV6-1 combines with J gene TRBJ2-7; a possible D gene is TRBD2 (5 bases). This CDR3 region has 14 residues. With 6 bases removed from V and 0 bases from J, the gap between germline ends came to 12 bases. CDR1 is MNHNS, CDR2 SASEGT, per germline. CDR3 coding DNA: TGTGCCAGCAGCCCTCACAGCGGCTCCTACGAGCAGTACTTC. Protein: CASSPHSGSYEQYF.

The chain joins TRBV2 to TRBJ2-5, with D possibly being TRBD1 or TRBD2 (6 bases each). The J call may be incorrect, as the DNA end agrees better with TRBJ2-1. CDR3 size: 15 residues. Germline V gene data show CDR1 as SNHLY and CDR2 as FYNNEI. The CDR3 is CASSEASGAYNEQFF. CDR3 in DNA: TGTGCCAGCAGTGAGGCCTCGGGGGCTTACAATGAGCAGTTCTTC.

This clonotype has at least ten counts. This chain links TRBV2 with TRBJ1-2; no definite D call. In germline, CDR1 is SNHLY, CDR2 FYNNEI. There are 17 residues in the CDR3. V gave up 3 bases and J gave up 5 bases, with 22 bases separating them. This CDR3 is CASSEGPGPREGYGYTF. DNA for the CDR3: TGTGCCAGCAGTGAGGGCCCGGGCCCAAGGGAAGGGTATGGCTACACCTTC.

The chain is built from TRBV30 and TRBJ1-1, with D unclear. V gave up 1 base and J gave up 3 bases, with 15 bases separating them. Germline CDR1 GTSNPN, CDR2 SVGIG (reference sequence). The CDR3 is 15 residues long. CDR3 DNA: TGTGCCTGGAGTGCCTCGACCCGGGTAGACACTGAAGCTTTCTTT. This translates into CAWSASTRVDTEAFF.

This clonotype was recorded many times. CDR3 residues: CATSDTYGYTF. CDR3 sequence (DNA): TGTGCCACCAGTGATACCTATGGCTACACCTTC. J is TRBJ1-2 and V is TRBV24-1; no clear D gene. CDR3 length: 11 amino acids. V gave up 3 bases and J gave up 4 bases, with 2 bases separating them. Germline V gives CDR1 KGHDR, CDR2 SFDVKD.

The rearrangement uses TRBV20-1 and TRBJ2-5, with 11 bases lining up with TRBD2. The CDR3 is 16 residues long. Germline loops: CDR1 DFQATT, CDR2 SNEGSKA (reference sequence). The ends lost 5 bases at V and 5 bases at J; junction bases unmatched: 13. Here the CDR3 DNA reads TGCAGTGCTGGATTAGCGGGAGGGCTTCGGGGGGAGACCCAGTACTTC. Translation gives CSAGLAGGLRGETQYF.

This clonotype was seen ten or more times. V gene TRBV7-2 combines with J gene TRBJ2-7, with TRBD2 matching 8 bases. J lost 0 bases, V lost 1 base, and 8 bases had no gene match. Per germline, CDR1 SGHTA and CDR2 FQGNSA. This CDR3 contains 17 residues. As DNA, the CDR3 is TGTGCCAGCAGCTTAGATGCGGGAGGTATTCCCTCCTACGAGCAGTACTTC. Protein sequence: CASSLDAGGIPSYEQYF. Drawing the rest from reference TRBV7-2 and TRBJ2-7, the complete variable domain is GAGVSQSPSNKVTEKGKDVELRCDPISGHTALYWYRQSLGQGLEFLIYFQGNSAPDKSGLPSDRFSAERTGGSVSTLTIQRTQQEDSAVYLCASSLDAGGIPSYEQYFGPGTRLTVT.

For the CDR3, the DNA is TGTGCCAGCAGTCTTCATTTTTACAGGCCCACCTACGAGCAGTACTTC. Amino acids: CASSLHFYRPTYEQYF. The chain recombines TRBV28 with TRBJ2-7; D is possibly TRBD1 (5 bases). Germline V CDR1 and CDR2: MDHEN, SYDVKM. V was shortened by 5 bases and J by 2 bases, with 19 bases between the two germline ends. CDR3 length: 16 amino acids.

The chain recombines TRBV30 with TRBJ1-2; 8 bases line up with TRBD1. There are 14 residues in the CDR3. The V and J ends lost 2 bases and 8 bases, in that order; junction bases with no gene match: 10. The germline V gene encodes CDR1 GTSNPN and CDR2 SVGIG (reference sequence). CDR3 DNA: TGTGCCTGGAGTTTTTCGAGACAGGGGCTCGGCTACACCTTC. This codes for CAWSFSRQGLGYTF.

This clonotype was seen only a few times. The chain combines TRBV6-5 with TRBJ2-2; D gene ambiguous. Deletions cut 4 bases from V and 1 base from J, with 4 bases between. The CDR3 spans 13 residues. Germline V gene lookup returns CDR1 MNHEY and CDR2 SVGAGI. CDR3 protein: CASSWENTGELFF. CDR3 nucleotides: TGTGCCAGCAGTTGGGAGAACACCGGGGAGCTGTTTTTT.

Many counts were recorded for this clonotype. The rearrangement uses TRBV12-3 or TRBV12-4 and TRBJ2-7; D possibly matches TRBD1 or TRBD2 (5 bases each). Trimming cost V 3 bases and J 3 bases, with 12 bases left between them. This CDR3 contains 14 residues. CDR3 sequence: CASSLGPQIYEQYF. The CDR3 DNA is TGTGCCAGCAGTTTGGGACCACAGATCTACGAGCAGTACTTC.

This clonotype was detected ten times or more. This sequence joins TRBV27 and TRBJ2-2; D gene uncertain. Trimming shortened V by 3 bases and J by 4 bases, and 6 bases separated the two germline ends. Germline V gene data show CDR1 as MNHEY and CDR2 as SMNVEV (reference sequence). The CDR3 has 13 residues. This CDR3 reads CASSFTPTGELFF. The CDR3 DNA reads TGTGCCAGCAGTTTCACCCCCACCGGGGAGCTGTTTTTT.

This clonotype occurred a few times. J is TRBJ1-1 and V is TRBV28; unclear D gene. The V gene's germline CDR1 is MDHEN and CDR2 SYDVKM. The CDR3 is made up of 12 amino acids. The V end lost 5 bases, the J end lost 7 bases, and 11 bases lay between the germline ends. DNA of the CDR3: TGTGCCAGCAGTCCCAACATTCATGAAGCTTTCTTT. It is translated as CASSPNIHEAFF.

This clonotype was seen repeatedly, ten times or more. V and J are TRBV6-2 or TRBV6-3 and TRBJ2-2; 7 bases agree with TRBD2. Germline-derived CDR1 and CDR2 are MNHEY and SVGEGT. Trimming at V came to 2 bases and at J to 5 bases, leaving 5 bases not matched to a gene. The CDR3 has 15 amino acids. The CDR3 nucleotides are TGTGCCAGCAGTTACGTTGGGGGGGATACCGGGGAGCTGTTTTTT. As protein: CASSYVGGDTGELFF.

In this sample, this clonotype turned up many times. This chain links TRBV28 with TRBJ1-4; D remains unclear. The CDR3 contains 11 residues. V lost 8 bases and J 6 bases, leaving 7 bases between the germline ends. Germline assignment: CDR1 MDHEN and CDR2 SYDVKM. CDR3: CASWGDEKLFF. CDR3 coding DNA: TGTGCCAGCTGGGGTGATGAAAAACTGTTTTTT.